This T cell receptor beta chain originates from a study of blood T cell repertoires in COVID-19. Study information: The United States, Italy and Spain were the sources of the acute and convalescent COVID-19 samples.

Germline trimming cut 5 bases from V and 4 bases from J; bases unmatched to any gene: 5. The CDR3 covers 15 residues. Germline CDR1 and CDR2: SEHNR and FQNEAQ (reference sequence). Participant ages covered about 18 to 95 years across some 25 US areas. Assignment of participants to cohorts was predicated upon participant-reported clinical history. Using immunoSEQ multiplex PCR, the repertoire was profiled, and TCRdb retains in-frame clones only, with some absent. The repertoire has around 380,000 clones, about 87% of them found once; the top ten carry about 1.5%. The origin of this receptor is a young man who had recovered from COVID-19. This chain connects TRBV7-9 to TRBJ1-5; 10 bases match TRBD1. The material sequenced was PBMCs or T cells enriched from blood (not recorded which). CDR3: CASSLGQGRNQPQHF. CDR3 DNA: TGTGCCAGCAGCCTGGGACAGGGGCGGAATCAGCCCCAGCATTTT.